The next 28 T cell receptor beta chains were all read from a single sample in a study of blood T cell repertoires in COVID-19. Profiled with immunoSEQ multiplex PCR; TCRdb holds only in-frame clones, not every one. This table has around 250,000 clones, 84% appearing once. The sequenced sample was peripheral blood. The receptors originated from a woman in her thirties or forties who had recovered from COVID-19.

The chain joins TRBV4-1 to TRBJ1-2; TRBD1 is a possible D gene (5 bases). Germline CDR1 MGHRA, CDR2 YSYEKL. The length of the CDR3 is 15 residues. With 1 base removed from V and 3 bases from J, the gap between germline ends came to 12 bases. DNA for the CDR3: TGCGCCAGCAGCCAAGGGCTGCGGGGGTACTATGGCTACACCTTC. Residues: CASSQGLRGYYGYTF.

The chain combines TRBV2 with TRBJ2-7; tentatively, D is TRBD2 (5 bases). Germline-derived CDR1 and CDR2 are SNHLY and FYNNEI. Trimming removed 4 bases at V and 2 bases at J, with 9 bases between. CDR3 length: 13 residues. The CDR3 loop is CASSAGWAYEQYF. The CDR3 bases are TGTGCCAGCAGTGCGGGGTGGGCCTACGAGCAGTACTTC.

J is TRBJ1-1 and V is TRBV9; 7 bases fit TRBD1. After removal of 3 bases from V and 9 bases from J, the junction contained 5 bases not matched to a gene. Germline lookup yields CDR1 SGDLS and CDR2 YYNGEE. The CDR3 runs 12 residues. The CDR3 region has the DNA TGTGCCAGCAGCGGCCGGGACAGAAAAGCTTTCTTT. Protein sequence: CASSGRDRKAFF.

The V and J genes are TRBV3-1 (or the pseudogene TRBV3-2) and TRBJ1-1; D is ambiguous. The length of the CDR3 is 14 residues. In germline, CDR1 is LGHDT, CDR2 YNNKEL (reference sequence). The V end was cut by 4 bases, the J end by 7 bases, with 16 bases between. The CDR3 region is CASSPWARKNEAFF. CDR3 coding DNA: TGTGCCAGCAGCCCTTGGGCCCGGAAGAATGAAGCTTTCTTT.

This clone was seen only a few times. The chain employs TRBV19 and TRBJ2-5, with 8 positions matching TRBD2. The CDR3 loop spans 16 amino acids. Germline loops: CDR1 LNHDA, CDR2 SQIVND (reference sequence). Unmatched junction bases numbered 17, after V lost 11 bases and J lost 3 bases. The chain's CDR3 is CALPLGDSGVKETQYF. CDR3 DNA sequence: TGTGCCCTTCCTCTAGGTGATAGCGGGGTTAAAGAGACCCAGTACTTC.

The chain recombines TRBV28 with TRBJ1-1, with D unresolved. CDR1 and CDR2 (germline): MDHEN, SYDVKM. This CDR3 is built from 13 residues. V was cut by 3 bases and J by 6 bases, with 11 bases left in between. The CDR3 loop reads CASSFRDKAEAFF. The CDR3 nucleotides read TGTGCCAGCAGTTTCCGGGATAAGGCTGAAGCTTTCTTT.

The chain couples TRBV19 to TRBJ1-6; TRBD1 is a possible D gene (5 bases). Trimming removed 1 base from V and 7 bases from J, with 8 bases in between. Germline-derived CDR1 and CDR2 are LNHDA and SQIVND (reference sequence). There are 14 residues in the CDR3. CDR3 protein: CASSIAGNNSPLHF. The CDR3 DNA is TGTGCCAGTAGTATAGCAGGGAACAATTCACCCCTCCACTTT.

The V call is TRBV4-1, the J call TRBJ2-7; D unclear. The V end lost 6 bases, the J end lost 5 bases, and 11 bases lay between the germline ends. Germline-derived CDR1 and CDR2 are MGHRA and YSYEKL. There are 12 residues in the CDR3. CDR3 residues: CASSFKQNEQYF. For the CDR3, the DNA is TGCGCCAGCAGTTTCAAACAGAACGAGCAGTACTTC.

The chain uses TRBV9 and TRBJ2-1, with D hard to call. The germline gives CDR1 SGDLS, CDR2 YYNGEE. Trimming removed 3 bases from V and 0 bases from J, with 10 bases in between. This CDR3 has 15 residues. The CDR3 DNA reads as TGTGCCAGCAGCGCCCAGTTAAGCTCCTACAATGAGCAGTTCTTC. This encodes CASSAQLSSYNEQFF.

V gene TRBV2 combines with J gene TRBJ1-2; the D gene is possibly TRBD1 (6 bases). This CDR3 is built from 13 residues. Germline lookup yields CDR1 SNHLY and CDR2 FYNNEI. V was trimmed by 4 bases and J by 5 bases, leaving 11 bases between them. CDR3 DNA sequence: TGTGCCAGCAGTGGAGACAGGAGATATGGCTACACCTTC. The encoded protein is CASSGDRRYGYTF.

This chain links TRBV28 with TRBJ2-1; maybe TRBD1 (5 bases). Germline CDR1 and CDR2: MDHEN and SYDVKM. The CDR3 spans 16 residues. V lost 6 bases and J 0 bases, leaving 15 bases between the germline ends. The CDR3, as DNA: TGTGCCAGCAGCGACAGCTACTTGAGCTCCTACAATGAGCAGTTCTTC. Encoded protein: CASSDSYLSSYNEQFF.

The V call is TRBV2, the J call TRBJ2-1; 7 bases fit TRBD1. The germline CDR1 and CDR2 sequences are SNHLY and FYNNEI. This CDR3 is built from 15 residues. The trim removed 5 bases at V and 6 bases at J, leaving 10 bases unmatched. CDR3 sequence reads: CASSRERGLSNEQFF. Written as DNA, the CDR3 is TGTGCCAGCAGTCGTGAAAGGGGGCTCTCCAATGAGCAGTTCTTC.

The chain recombines TRBV2 with TRBJ1-4; the D gene is possibly TRBD1 (5 bases). The CDR3 runs 12 residues. From germline, CDR1 is SNHLY and CDR2 FYNNEI. Trimming stripped 9 bases from V and 7 bases from J, with 12 bases between. The CDR3 bases are TGTGCCAGTGTGCAGGGCGGTGAAAAACTGTTTTTT. Translation gives CASVQGGEKLFF.

The chain recombines TRBV7-6 with TRBJ2-1; 8 bases fit TRBD2. CDR3 size: 17 residues. Germline values: CDR1 SGHVS, CDR2 FNYEAQ. V trimming: 2 bases; J trimming: 1 base; junction bases outside the gene matches: 7. The CDR3: CASSLQPAGVSYNEQFF. CDR3 DNA: TGTGCCAGCAGCTTACAGCCAGCGGGGGTGTCCTACAATGAGCAGTTCTTC. The whole variable domain, remainder taken from reference TRBV7-6 and TRBJ2-1, is GAGVSQSPRYKVTKRGQDVALRCDPISGHVSLYWYRQALGQGPEFLTYFNYEAQQDKSGLPNDRFSAERPEGSISTLTIQRTEQRDSAMYRCASSLQPAGVSYNEQFFGPGTRLTVL.

J is TRBJ1-6 and V is TRBV28; D gene unclear. This CDR3 comprises 13 residues. CDR1 is MDHEN and CDR2 is SYDVKM in the germline V gene. V was clipped by 7 bases and J by 8 bases, with 12 bases between them. CDR3 DNA: TGTGCCAGCATCACGGGAAACTATTCACCCCTCCACTTT. Residues: CASITGNYSPLHF. Using reference TRBV28 and TRBJ1-6 for the parts outside the CDR3, the full variable domain is DVKVTQSSRYLVKRTGEKVFLECVQDMDHENMFWYRQDPGLGLRLIYFSYDVKMKEKGDIPEGYSVSREKKERFSLILESASTNQTSMYLCASITGNYSPLHFGNGTRLTVT.

The chain recombines TRBV7-9 with TRBJ2-1, with 8 bases identical to TRBD1. Germline CDR1 is SEHNR and CDR2 is FQNEAQ (reference sequence). Germline trimming cut 4 bases from V and 12 bases from J; bases unmatched to any gene: 2. This CDR3 has 11 residues. The CDR3 here is CASSSGQGQFF. CDR3 in DNA: TGTGCCAGCAGCTCAGGACAGGGGCAGTTCTTC.

The chain uses TRBV30 and TRBJ1-2; no clear D gene. The CDR3 spans 12 residues. Germline CDR1 and CDR2: GTSNPN and SVGIG (reference sequence). Trimming took off 2 bases at V and 6 bases at J, with 10 bases between the two ends. This CDR3 is CAWSPEGNGYTF. The CDR3 region has the DNA TGTGCCTGGAGTCCCGAGGGAAATGGCTACACCTTC.

The chain joins TRBV9 to TRBJ1-2; D is undetermined. This CDR3 has 15 residues. The germline CDR1 and CDR2 sequences are SGDLS and YYNGEE. The germline V and J ends were trimmed by 0 bases and 5 bases, with 14 bases remaining between them. CDR3 sequence reads: CASSVAVAQLYGYTF. CDR3 in DNA: TGTGCCAGCAGCGTAGCTGTAGCACAATTGTATGGCTACACCTTC. Using reference TRBV9 and TRBJ1-2 for the parts outside the CDR3, the full variable domain is DSGVTQTPKHLITATGQRVTLRCSPRSGDLSVYWYQQSLDQGLQFLIQYYNGEERAKGNILERFSAQQFPDLHSELNLSSLELGDSALYFCASSVAVAQLYGYTFGSGTRLTVV.

This chain links TRBV5-6 with TRBJ2-1, with TRBD1 as a possible D gene (6 bases). Trimming took off 6 bases at V and 5 bases at J, with 15 bases between the two ends. Looked up from germline, CDR1 is SGHDT and CDR2 is YYEEEE. CDR3 length equals 14 residues. CDR3 in DNA: TGTGCCAGCACGGGGCAGGGGCGCCACAATGAGCAGTTCTTC. It yields the protein CASTGQGRHNEQFF.

The chain has TRBV2 and TRBJ1-5; D is ambiguous. From germline, CDR1 is SNHLY and CDR2 FYNNEI. The germline V and J ends were trimmed by 1 base and 2 bases, with 9 bases remaining between them. The CDR3 is 15 residues long. The chain's CDR3 is CASSEGLIGNQPQHF. CDR3 DNA: TGTGCCAGCAGTGAAGGCCTAATCGGCAATCAGCCCCAGCATTTT.

This chain joins TRBV7-2 and TRBJ1-1; unclear D gene. Germline V gene data show CDR1 as SGHTA and CDR2 as FQGNSA. The CDR3 has 13 residues. V shed 3 bases and J shed 6 bases, with 11 bases lying between them. The CDR3 spells CASSLEAQAEAFF. Written as DNA, the CDR3 is TGTGCCAGCAGCTTGGAGGCGCAGGCTGAAGCTTTCTTT.

V usage is TRBV5-1 and J usage is TRBJ2-3, with 9 positions matching TRBD2. Germline-derived CDR1 and CDR2 are SGHRS and YFSETQ. This CDR3 spans 16 amino acids. J gave up 1 base and V 0 bases, and 3 bases lay outside the gene matches. CDR3 in amino acids: CASSLVPSGGTDTQYF. In DNA form, the CDR3 reads TGCGCCAGCAGCTTGGTTCCTAGCGGGGGCACAGATACGCAGTATTTT.

This chain connects TRBV3-1 (or the pseudogene TRBV3-2) to TRBJ2-5; TRBD2 matches at 12 bases. With 5 bases clipped from V and 5 bases from J, the junction kept 6 bases outside the gene matches. CDR3 length: 15 amino acids. Looked up from germline, CDR1 is LGHDT and CDR2 is YNNKEL (reference sequence). The CDR3 sequence is CASSSLAGGLETQYF. CDR3 in DNA: TGTGCCAGCAGCTCTCTAGCGGGGGGGCTTGAGACCCAGTACTTC.

This chain joins TRBV27 and TRBJ1-2; 7 nucleotides align to TRBD1. Per the germline V gene, CDR1 is MNHEY and CDR2 is SMNVEV (reference sequence). The CDR3 runs 14 residues. V trimming: 5 bases; J trimming: 4 bases; junction bases outside the gene matches: 7. CDR3 nucleotides: TGTGCCAGCAGTCCCCGACAGGGTAGCTATGGCTACACCTTC. Amino acids: CASSPRQGSYGYTF.

This chain connects TRBV27 to TRBJ1-6; weak D call: TRBD1 (6 bases). The CDR3 is 15 residues long. The germline gives CDR1 MNHEY, CDR2 SMNVEV (reference sequence). The V end lost 1 base, the J end lost 4 bases, and 8 bases lay between the germline ends. CDR3 in amino acids: CASSLLGAYNSPLHF. The CDR3 bases are TGTGCCAGCAGTTTATTGGGGGCTTATAATTCACCCCTCCACTTT.

The chain employs TRBV5-1 and TRBJ2-7, with TRBD1 matching over 9 bases. This CDR3 is built from 13 residues. The germline V gene has CDR1 SGHRS and CDR2 YFSETQ. V was pared by 3 bases and J by 3 bases, with 1 base of the junction left unmatched. As DNA, the CDR3 is TGCGCCAGCAGCTGGACAGGGGTCTACGAGCAGTACTTC. It codes for CASSWTGVYEQYF.

CDR3 in amino acids: CASRSPQRIDSPLHF. As DNA, the CDR3 is TGTGCCAGCAGATCCCCGCAGCGGATCGATTCACCCCTCCACTTT. This rearrangement joins TRBV6-5 to TRBJ1-6; D is unclear. V was trimmed by 6 bases and J by 8 bases, leaving 17 bases between them. The germline V gene encodes CDR1 MNHEY and CDR2 SVGAGI. This CDR3 is 15 amino acids long.

CDR3 sequence: CAWSRDTPNYGYTF. DNA for the CDR3: TGTGCCTGGAGTCGGGACACACCTAACTATGGCTACACCTTC. The rearrangement links TRBV30 to TRBJ1-2; maybe TRBD1 (6 bases). V was cut by 2 bases and J by 0 bases, with 10 bases left in between. The CDR3 is 14 residues long. The germline V gene has CDR1 GTSNPN and CDR2 SVGIG (reference sequence).